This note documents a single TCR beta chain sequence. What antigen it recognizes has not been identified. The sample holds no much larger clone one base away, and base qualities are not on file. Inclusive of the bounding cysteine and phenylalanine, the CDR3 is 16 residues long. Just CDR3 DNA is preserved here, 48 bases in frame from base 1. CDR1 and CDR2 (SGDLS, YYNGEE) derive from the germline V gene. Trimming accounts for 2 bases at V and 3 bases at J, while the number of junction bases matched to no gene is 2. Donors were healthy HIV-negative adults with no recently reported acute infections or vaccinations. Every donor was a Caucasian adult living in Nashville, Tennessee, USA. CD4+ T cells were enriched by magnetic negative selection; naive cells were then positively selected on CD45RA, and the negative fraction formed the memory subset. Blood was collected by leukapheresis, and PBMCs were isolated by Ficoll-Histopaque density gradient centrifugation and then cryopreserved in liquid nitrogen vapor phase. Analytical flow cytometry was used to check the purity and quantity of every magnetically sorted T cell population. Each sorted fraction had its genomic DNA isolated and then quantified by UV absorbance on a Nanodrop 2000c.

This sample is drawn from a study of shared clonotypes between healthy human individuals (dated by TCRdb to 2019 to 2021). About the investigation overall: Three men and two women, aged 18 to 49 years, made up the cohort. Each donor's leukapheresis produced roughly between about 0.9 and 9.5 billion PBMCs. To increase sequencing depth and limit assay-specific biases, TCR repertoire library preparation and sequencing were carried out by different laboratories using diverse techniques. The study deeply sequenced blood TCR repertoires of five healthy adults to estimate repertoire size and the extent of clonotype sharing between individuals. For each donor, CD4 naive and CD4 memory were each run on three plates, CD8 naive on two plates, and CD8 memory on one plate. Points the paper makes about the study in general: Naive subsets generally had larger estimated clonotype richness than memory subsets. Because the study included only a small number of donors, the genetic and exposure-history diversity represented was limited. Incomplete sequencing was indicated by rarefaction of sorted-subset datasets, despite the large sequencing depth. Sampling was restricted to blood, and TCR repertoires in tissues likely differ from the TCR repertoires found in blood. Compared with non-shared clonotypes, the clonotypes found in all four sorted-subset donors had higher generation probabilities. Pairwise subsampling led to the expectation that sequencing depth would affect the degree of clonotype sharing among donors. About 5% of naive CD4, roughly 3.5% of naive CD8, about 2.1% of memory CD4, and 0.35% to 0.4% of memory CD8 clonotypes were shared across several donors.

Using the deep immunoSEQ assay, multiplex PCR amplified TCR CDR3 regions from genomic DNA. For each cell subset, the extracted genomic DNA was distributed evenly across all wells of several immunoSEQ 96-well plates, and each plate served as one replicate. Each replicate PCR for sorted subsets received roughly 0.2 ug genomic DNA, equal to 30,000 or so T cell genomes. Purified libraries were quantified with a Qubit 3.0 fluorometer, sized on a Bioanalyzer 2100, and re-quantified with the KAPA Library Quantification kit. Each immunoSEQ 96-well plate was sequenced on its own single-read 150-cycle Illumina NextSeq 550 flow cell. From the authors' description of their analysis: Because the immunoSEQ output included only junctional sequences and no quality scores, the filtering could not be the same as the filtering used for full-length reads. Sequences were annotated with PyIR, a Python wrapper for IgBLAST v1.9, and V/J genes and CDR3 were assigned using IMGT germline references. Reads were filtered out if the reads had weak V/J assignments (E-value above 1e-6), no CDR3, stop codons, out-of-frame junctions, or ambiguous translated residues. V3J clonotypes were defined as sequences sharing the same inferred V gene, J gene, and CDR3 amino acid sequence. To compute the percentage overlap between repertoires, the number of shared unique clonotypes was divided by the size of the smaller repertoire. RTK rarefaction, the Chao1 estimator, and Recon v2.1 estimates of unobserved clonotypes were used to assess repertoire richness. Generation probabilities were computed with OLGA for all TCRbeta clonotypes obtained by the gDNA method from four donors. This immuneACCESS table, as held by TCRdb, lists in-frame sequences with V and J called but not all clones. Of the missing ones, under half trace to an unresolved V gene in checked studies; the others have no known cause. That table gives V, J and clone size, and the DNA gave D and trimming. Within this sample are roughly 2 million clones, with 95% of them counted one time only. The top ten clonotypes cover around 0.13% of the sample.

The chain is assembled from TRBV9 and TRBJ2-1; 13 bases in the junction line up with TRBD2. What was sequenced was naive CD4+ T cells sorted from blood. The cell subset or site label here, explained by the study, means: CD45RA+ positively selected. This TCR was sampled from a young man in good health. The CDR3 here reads CASSVGTSGNYNEQFF. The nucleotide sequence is TGTGCCAGCAGCGTTGGGACTAGCGGGAACTACAATGAGCAGTTCTTC.